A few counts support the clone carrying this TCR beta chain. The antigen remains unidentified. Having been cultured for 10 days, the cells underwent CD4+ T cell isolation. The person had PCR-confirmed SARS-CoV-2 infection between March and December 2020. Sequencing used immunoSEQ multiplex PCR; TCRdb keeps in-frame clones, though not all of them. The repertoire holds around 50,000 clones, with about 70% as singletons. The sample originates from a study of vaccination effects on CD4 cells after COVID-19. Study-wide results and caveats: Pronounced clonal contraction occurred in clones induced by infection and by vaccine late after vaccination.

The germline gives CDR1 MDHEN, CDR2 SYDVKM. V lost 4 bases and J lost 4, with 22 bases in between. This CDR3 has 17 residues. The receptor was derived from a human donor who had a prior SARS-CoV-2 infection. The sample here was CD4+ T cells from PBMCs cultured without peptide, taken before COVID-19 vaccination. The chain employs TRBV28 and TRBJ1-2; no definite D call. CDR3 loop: CASSSPRGEARLYGYTF. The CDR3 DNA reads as TGTGCCAGCAGTTCCCCCCGCGGCGAGGCGAGGCTCTATGGCTACACCTTC.